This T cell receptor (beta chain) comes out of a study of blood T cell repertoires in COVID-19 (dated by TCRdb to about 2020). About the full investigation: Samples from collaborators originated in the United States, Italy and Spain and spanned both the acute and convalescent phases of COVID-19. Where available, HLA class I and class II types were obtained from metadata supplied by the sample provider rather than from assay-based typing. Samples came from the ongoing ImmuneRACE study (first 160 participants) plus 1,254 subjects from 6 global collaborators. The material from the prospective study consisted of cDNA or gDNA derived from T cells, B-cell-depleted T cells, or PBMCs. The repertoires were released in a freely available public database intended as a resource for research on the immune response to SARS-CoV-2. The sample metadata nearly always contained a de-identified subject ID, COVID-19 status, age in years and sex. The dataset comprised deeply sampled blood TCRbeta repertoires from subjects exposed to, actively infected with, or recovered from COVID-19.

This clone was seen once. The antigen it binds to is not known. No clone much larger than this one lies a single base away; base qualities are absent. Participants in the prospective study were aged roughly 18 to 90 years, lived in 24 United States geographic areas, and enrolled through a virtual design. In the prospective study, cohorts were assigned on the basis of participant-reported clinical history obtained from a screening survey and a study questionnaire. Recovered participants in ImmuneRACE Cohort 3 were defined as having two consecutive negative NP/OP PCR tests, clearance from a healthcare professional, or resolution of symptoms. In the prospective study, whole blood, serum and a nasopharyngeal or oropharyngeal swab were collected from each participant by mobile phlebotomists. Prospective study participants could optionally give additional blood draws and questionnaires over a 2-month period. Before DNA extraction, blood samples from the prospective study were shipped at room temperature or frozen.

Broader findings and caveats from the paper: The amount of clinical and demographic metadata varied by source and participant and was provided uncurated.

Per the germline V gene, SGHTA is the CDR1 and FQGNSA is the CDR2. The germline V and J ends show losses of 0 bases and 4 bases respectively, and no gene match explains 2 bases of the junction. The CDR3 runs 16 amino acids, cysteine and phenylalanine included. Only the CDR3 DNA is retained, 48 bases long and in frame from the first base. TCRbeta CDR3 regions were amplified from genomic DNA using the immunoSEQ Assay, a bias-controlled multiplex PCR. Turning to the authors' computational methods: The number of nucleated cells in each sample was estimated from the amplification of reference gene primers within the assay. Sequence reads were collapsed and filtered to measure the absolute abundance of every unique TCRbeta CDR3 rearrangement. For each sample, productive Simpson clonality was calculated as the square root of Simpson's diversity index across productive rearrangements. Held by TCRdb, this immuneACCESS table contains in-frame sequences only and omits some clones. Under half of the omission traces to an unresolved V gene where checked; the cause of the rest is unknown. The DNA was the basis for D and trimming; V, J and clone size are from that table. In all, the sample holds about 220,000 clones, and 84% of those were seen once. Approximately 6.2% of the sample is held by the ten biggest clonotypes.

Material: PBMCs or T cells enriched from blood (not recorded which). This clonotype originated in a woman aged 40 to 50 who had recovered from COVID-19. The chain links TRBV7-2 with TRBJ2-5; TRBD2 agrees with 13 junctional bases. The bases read TGTGCCAGCAGCTTAGCCGGACTAGCGGGAGTAGAGACCCAGTACTTC. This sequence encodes CASSLAGLAGVETQYF.